Each of the 2 T cell receptor beta chains below was sequenced from the same sample in a study of blood T cell repertoires in COVID-19. Sequenced by immunoSEQ multiplex PCR; TCRdb stores in-frame clones only, minus some. This table holds fewer than 85,000 clones, about 79% found once. Sequenced sample: peripheral blood. The receptor set was obtained from a woman aged 55-69 years with acute or convalescent COVID-19.

This chain links TRBV28 with TRBJ1-2; D is unclear. The CDR3 extends over 12 amino acids. Trimming shortened V by 8 bases and J by 4 bases, and 11 bases separated the two germline ends. Germline lookup yields CDR1 MDHEN and CDR2 SYDVKM. The CDR3 DNA reads TGTGCCAGCTTGGCTCGGGGCTATGGCTACACCTTC. Residues: CASLARGYGYTF.

The CDR3 here is CASRFTGGAEGYTF. In nucleotides, the CDR3 is TGTGCCAGCAGATTCACAGGGGGCGCTGAGGGCTACACCTTC. V is TRBV27 and J is TRBJ1-2, with 9 bases that match TRBD1. V dropped 6 bases and J dropped 8; count of bases not matched to a gene: 10. CDR3 length: 14 residues. Looked up from germline, CDR1 is MNHEY and CDR2 is SMNVEV (reference sequence).